This entry lists 16 T cell receptor beta chains sequenced from one sample in a study of shared clonotypes between healthy human individuals. Terminally differentiated effector memory CD45RA+ cells were excluded by CCR7 positive selection of CD45RO-negative cells. Sequencing was performed with immunoSEQ multiplex PCR; in TCRdb, only in-frame clones are kept and a portion is missing. This sample carries hundreds of thousands of clones, 95% to 98% of them seen once, and the ten largest clones take approximately 0.3%. Sequencing was done on a sample of naive CD8+ T cells sorted from blood. These receptors all stem from a man aged 25 to 45 in good health.

The rearrangement links TRBV7-8 to TRBJ2-5, with D possibly being TRBD1 (6 bases). V was clipped by 8 bases and J by 5 bases, with 6 bases between them. Germline values: CDR1 SGHVS, CDR2 FQNEAQ. This CDR3 is 10 amino acids long. The CDR3 nucleotides are TGTGCCAGCCAGGGGGAGACCCAGTACTTC. Its protein product is CASQGETQYF.

The CDR3 DNA reads TGCGCCAGCAGCCCCTCAAGAGCCGCTGCGAACACCGGGGAGCTGTTTTTT. Its translation: CASSPSRAAANTGELFF. J is TRBJ2-2 and V is TRBV5-1; no reliable D call. Trimming removed 4 bases at V and 0 bases at J, with 16 bases between. CDR1 is SGHRS and CDR2 is YFSETQ in the germline V gene. This CDR3 spans 17 amino acids.

The CDR3 DNA reads as TGCGCCAGCAGCCAAGATCGGCTCGCGGACAGCTCCTACGAGCAGTACTTC. Translating gives CASSQDRLADSSYEQYF. The chain employs TRBV4-3 and TRBJ2-7; D possibly corresponds to TRBD1 (6 bases). Trimming removed 0 bases at V and 0 bases at J, with 15 bases between. This CDR3 contains 17 residues. Germline V gene sequence: CDR1 LGHNA, CDR2 YSLEER.

A remark on this clone: The same CDR3 arises from other DNA sequences in this sample as well. J is TRBJ2-7 and V is TRBV27; D is unclear. Trimming shortened V by 6 bases and J by 2 bases, and 8 bases separated the two germline ends. This CDR3 is built from 12 residues. Germline assignment: CDR1 MNHEY and CDR2 SMNVEV (reference sequence). The CDR3 loop is CASSPGPYEQYF. CDR3 coding DNA: TGTGCCAGCAGCCCCGGGCCCTACGAGCAGTACTTC.

This chain joins TRBV28 and TRBJ2-1, with 7 positions matching TRBD2. In germline, CDR1 is MDHEN, CDR2 SYDVKM. This CDR3 has 15 residues. The V segment lost 2 bases and the J segment 7 bases; nucleotides outside the gene matches: 8. The CDR3 region has the DNA TGTGCCAGCAGTTTAATGGGAGGGGACGGGAATGAGCAGTTCTTC. Its translation is CASSLMGGDGNEQFF.

This clone was counted once. V usage is TRBV19 and J usage is TRBJ2-1; the D is unclear. Germline CDR1 is LNHDA and CDR2 is SQIVND (reference sequence). The CDR3 has 11 residues. V was trimmed by 4 bases and J by 3 bases, leaving 1 base between them. CDR3 bases: TGTGCCAGTAGTAACTACAATGAGCAGTTCTTC. Amino acids: CASSNYNEQFF.

This clone was counted once. This chain's CDR3 is CASSASTGNTEAFF. CDR3 DNA: TGTGCCAGCAGCGCATCGACAGGAAACACTGAAGCTTTCTTT. The chain links TRBV9 to TRBJ1-1; D may be TRBD1 (6 bases). The V and J ends lost 3 bases and 2 bases respectively, with 11 bases between them. The length of the CDR3 is 14 residues. Germline lookup yields CDR1 SGDLS and CDR2 YYNGEE.

A single count supports this clone. The V gene is TRBV11-3, the J gene TRBJ2-6; a possible D gene is TRBD2 (6 bases). V gave up 8 bases and J gave up 2 bases, with 13 bases separating them. CDR3 length: 15 residues. In germline, CDR1 is SGHNT, CDR2 YENEEA. The CDR3 is CASAPGEAGANVLTF. The CDR3 nucleotides are TGTGCCAGCGCACCGGGGGAAGCTGGGGCCAACGTCCTGACTTTC.

The chain carries TRBV25-1 and TRBJ2-7; D is unclear. Germline CDR1 MGHDK, CDR2 SYGVNS. V dropped 1 base and J dropped 0 bases, with 13 bases sitting between them. The CDR3 contains 16 residues. The CDR3, as DNA: TGTGCCAGCAGTGAATTCCTGGGCTTGACCTCCTACGAGCAGTACTTC. It encodes CASSEFLGLTSYEQYF.

The J gene is TRBJ2-5, the V gene TRBV11-2; D may be TRBD1 or TRBD2 (6 bases each). Germline CDR1 is SGHAT and CDR2 is FQNNGV. V was pared by 4 bases and J by 1 base, with 16 bases between. This CDR3 comprises 16 residues. Written as DNA, the CDR3 is TGTGCCAGCAGCTCAGGGGAGGTACGGGGCCAAGAGACCCAGTACTTC. This translates into CASSSGEVRGQETQYF.

The rearrangement links TRBV19 to TRBJ1-1; the match to TRBD1 covers 8 bases. The CDR3 length is 15 residues. Germline V gene sequence: CDR1 LNHDA, CDR2 SQIVND (reference sequence). The J segment lost 3 bases and the V segment lost 1 base, leaving 4 bases of the junction unmatched. The CDR3 is CASSIGTGRDTEAFF. The CDR3 nucleotides read TGTGCCAGTAGTATAGGGACAGGGCGTGACACTGAAGCTTTCTTT.

V and J are TRBV15 and TRBJ2-7; 7 positions match TRBD1. The ends lost 0 bases at V and 2 bases at J; junction bases unmatched: 7. CDR3 length equals 16 residues. Germline assignment: CDR1 LNHNV and CDR2 YYDKDF (reference sequence). The CDR3 coding sequence is TGTGCCACCAGCAGAGATCCCCAGGGGGTGCCCTACGAGCAGTACTTC. This sequence encodes CATSRDPQGVPYEQYF. The whole variable domain, remainder taken from reference TRBV15 and TRBJ2-7, is DAMVIQNPRYQVTQFGKPVTLSCSQTLNHNVMYWYQQKSSQAPKLLFHYYDKDFNNEADTPDNFQSRRPNTSFCFLDIRSPGLGDTAMYLCATSRDPQGVPYEQYFGPGTRLTVT.

This rearrangement joins TRBV5-1 to TRBJ2-7; D may be TRBD1 or TRBD2 (5 bases each). Germline assignment: CDR1 SGHRS and CDR2 YFSETQ. CDR3 size: 16 residues. The V gene lost 1 base and the J gene lost 4 bases, with 18 bases spanning the gap. CDR3 loop: CASSLYSGRGVYEQYF. The CDR3 DNA sequence: TGCGCCAGCAGCTTGTATTCAGGGAGAGGGGTATACGAGCAGTACTTC. Based on the CDR3 plus reference TRBV5-1 and TRBJ2-7, the full variable domain is KAGVTQTPRYLIKTRGQQVTLSCSPISGHRSVSWYQQTPGQGLQFLFEYFSETQRNKGNFPGRFSGRQFSNSRSEMNVSTLELGDSALYLCASSLYSGRGVYEQYFGPGTRLTVT.

As to this clone: Distinct nucleotide sequences in the sample also encode this CDR3. The V and J genes are TRBV20-1 and TRBJ2-5; D might be TRBD1 or TRBD2, each matching 5 bases. V dropped 1 base and J dropped 5 bases, with 5 bases sitting between them. From germline, CDR1 is DFQATT and CDR2 SNEGSKA (reference sequence). The CDR3 consists of 11 residues. The chain's CDR3 is CSARGGETQYF. CDR3 nucleotides: TGCAGTGCTAGAGGGGGGGAGACCCAGTACTTC.

This chain connects TRBV7-7 to TRBJ2-7, with a possible D match to TRBD1 (5 bases). This CDR3 has 13 residues. Trimming took 4 bases from V and 4 from J, leaving 11 bases between them. Germline lookup yields CDR1 SSHAT and CDR2 FNYEAQ (reference sequence). CDR3 amino acids: CASSSATGYEQYF. The CDR3 region has the DNA TGTGCCAGCAGCTCCGCTACAGGATACGAGCAGTACTTC.

The rearrangement uses TRBV7-9 and TRBJ2-7; D unresolved. There are 12 residues in the CDR3. Germline CDR1 SEHNR, CDR2 FQNEAQ (reference sequence). V gave up 4 bases and J gave up 4 bases, with 8 bases separating them. The CDR3 spells CASSSARYEQYF. The CDR3 nucleotides read TGTGCCAGCAGCTCGGCCCGGTACGAGCAGTACTTC.